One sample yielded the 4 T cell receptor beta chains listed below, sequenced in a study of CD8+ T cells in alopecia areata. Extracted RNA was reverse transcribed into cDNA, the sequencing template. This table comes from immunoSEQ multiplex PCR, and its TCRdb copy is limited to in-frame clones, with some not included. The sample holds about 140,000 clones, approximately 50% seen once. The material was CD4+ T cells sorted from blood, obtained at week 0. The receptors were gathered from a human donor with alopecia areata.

CDR3 in amino acids: CASSLDRAGELDEQYF. The DNA of the CDR3 is TGTGCCAGCAGCTTAGATCGGGCGGGAGAGTTAGACGAGCAGTACTTC. The J gene is TRBJ2-7, the V gene TRBV11-2; 7 bases fit TRBD2. V was pared by 0 bases and J by 5 bases, with 10 bases of the junction left unmatched. Per germline, CDR1 SGHAT and CDR2 FQNNGV. The CDR3 has 16 residues.

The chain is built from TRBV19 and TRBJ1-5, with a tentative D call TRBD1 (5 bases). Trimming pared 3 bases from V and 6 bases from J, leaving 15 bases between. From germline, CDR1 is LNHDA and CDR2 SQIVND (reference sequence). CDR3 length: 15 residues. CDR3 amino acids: CASSIRAAGGQPQHF. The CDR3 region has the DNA TGTGCCAGTAGTATTCGGGCGGCGGGGGGTCAGCCCCAGCATTTT. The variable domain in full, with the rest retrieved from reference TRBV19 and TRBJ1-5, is DGGITQSPKYLFRKEGQNVTLSCEQNLNHDAMYWYRQDPGQGLRLIYYSQIVNDFQKGDIAEGYSVSREKKESFPLTVTSAQKNPTAFYLCASSIRAAGGQPQHFGDGTRLSIL.

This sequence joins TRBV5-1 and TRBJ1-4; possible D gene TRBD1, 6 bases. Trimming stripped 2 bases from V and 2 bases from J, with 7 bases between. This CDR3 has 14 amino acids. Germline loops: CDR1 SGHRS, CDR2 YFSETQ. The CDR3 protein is CASSFTGTNEKLFF. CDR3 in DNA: TGCGCCAGCAGCTTCACAGGGACTAATGAAAAACTGTTTTTT.

The CDR3 region has the DNA TGTGCCAGTAATCGGGCCCCGGGCACCGGGGAGCTGTTTTTT. Its translation: CASNRAPGTGELFF. The rearrangement joins TRBV19 to TRBJ2-2; no clear D. The V gene lost 7 bases and the J gene lost 4 bases, with 13 bases spanning the gap. CDR3 size: 14 residues. Germline loops: CDR1 LNHDA, CDR2 SQIVND (reference sequence).